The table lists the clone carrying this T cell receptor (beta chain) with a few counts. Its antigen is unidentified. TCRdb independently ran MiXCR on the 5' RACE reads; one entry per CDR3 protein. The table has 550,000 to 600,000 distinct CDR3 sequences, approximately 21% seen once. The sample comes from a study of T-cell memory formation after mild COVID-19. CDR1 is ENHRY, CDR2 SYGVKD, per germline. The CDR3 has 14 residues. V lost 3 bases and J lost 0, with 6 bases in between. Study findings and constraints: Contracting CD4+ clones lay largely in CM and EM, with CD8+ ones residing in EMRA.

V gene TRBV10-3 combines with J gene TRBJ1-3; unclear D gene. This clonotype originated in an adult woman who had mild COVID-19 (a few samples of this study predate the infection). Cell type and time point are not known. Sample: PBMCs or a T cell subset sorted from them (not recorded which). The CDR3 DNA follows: TGTGCCATCAGTGAAGACCACTCTGGAAACACCATATATTTT. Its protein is CAISEDHSGNTIYF.